This TCR beta chain originates from a study of blood T cells in healthy people across ages. The V end was cut by 4 bases, the J end by 6 bases, with 8 bases between. CDR3 length: 12 amino acids. CDR1 MDHEN and CDR2 SYDVKM come from the germline V gene. Alongside a J-beta primer mix, a sample-barcoded 5' primer served in a second PCR lasting about 6 to 11 cycles. TCRdb processed the 5' RACE reads anew with MiXCR; each CDR3 protein has one entry. The sample comprises about 810,000 distinct CDR3 sequences, under 40% of which are singletons, and over 10% rests with the top ten. This sequence joins TRBV28 and TRBJ2-3; D call uncertain. The TCR originated in a man aged 18 to 30 in good health. Sequencing was performed on blood. The CDR3 loop is CASSSYGDTQYF. The CDR3 DNA is TGTGCCAGCAGTTCTTACGGGGATACGCAGTATTTT. The whole variable domain, filled in from reference TRBV28 and TRBJ2-3, reads DVKVTQSSRYLVKRTGEKVFLECVQDMDHENMFWYRQDPGLGLRLIYFSYDVKMKEKGDIPEGYSVSREKKERFSLILESASTNQTSMYLCASSSYGDTQYFGPGTRLTVL.